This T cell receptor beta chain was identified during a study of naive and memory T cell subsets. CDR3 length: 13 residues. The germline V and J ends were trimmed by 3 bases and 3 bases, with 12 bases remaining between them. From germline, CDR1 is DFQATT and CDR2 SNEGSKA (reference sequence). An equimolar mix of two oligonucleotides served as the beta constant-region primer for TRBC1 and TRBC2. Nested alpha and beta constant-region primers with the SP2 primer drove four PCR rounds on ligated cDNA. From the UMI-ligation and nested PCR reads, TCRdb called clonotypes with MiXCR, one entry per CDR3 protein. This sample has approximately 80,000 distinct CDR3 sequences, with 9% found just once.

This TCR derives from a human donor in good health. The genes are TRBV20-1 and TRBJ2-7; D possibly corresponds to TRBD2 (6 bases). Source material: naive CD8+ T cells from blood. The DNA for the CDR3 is TGCAGTGCTAGGGTTCGGGAGAGCTACGAGCAGTACTTC. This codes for CSARVRESYEQYF.